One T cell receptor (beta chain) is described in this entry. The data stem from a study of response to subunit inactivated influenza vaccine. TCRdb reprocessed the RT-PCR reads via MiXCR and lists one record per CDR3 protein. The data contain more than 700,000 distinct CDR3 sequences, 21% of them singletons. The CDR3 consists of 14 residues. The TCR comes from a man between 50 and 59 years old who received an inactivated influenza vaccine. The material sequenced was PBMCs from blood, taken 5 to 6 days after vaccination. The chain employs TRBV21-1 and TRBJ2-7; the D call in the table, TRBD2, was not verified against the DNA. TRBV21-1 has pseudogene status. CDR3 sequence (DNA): TGTGCCAGCAGCAGGCTAGCGGCGACCTACGAGCAGTACTTC. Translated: CASSRLAATYEQYF.